This T cell receptor beta chain was captured in a study of cytomegalovirus exposure and HLA in healthy donors. CDR3 size: 16 residues. Vbeta (60) and Jbeta (13) primers were used in the PCR. Profiled with immunoSEQ multiplex PCR; TCRdb holds only in-frame clones, not every one. The profile shows roughly 200,000 clones, 79% of them singletons. Findings of the study overall: Accurate predictions that matched the HLA-A and HLA-B alleles of most subjects were reportedly made from TCR beta sequences. Per a later analysis, 15,000 to 20,000 TCR beta sequences showed association with HLA alleles at 0.05 false discovery rate. Later analysis reportedly placed an Asian-associated ancestry cluster below the roughly 690-donor mean in N-insertions. A later analysis linked a missense DCLRE1C variant to TCR beta V- and J-gene trimming.

On this clone: Its antigen remains unidentified.

The sequenced sample consisted of PBMCs. This sequence joins TRBV21-1 and TRBJ2-2; TRBD1 is taken as the D call from the table, unchecked against the DNA. TRBV21-1 is designated a pseudogene. This sequence originates from a girl between 5 and 17 years old in good health and CMV-seropositive. The CDR3 reads CASSKEEQGYHGELFF. The CDR3 nucleotides read TGTGCCAGCAGCAAAGAGGAGCAGGGGTACCACGGGGAGCTGTTTTTT.